This T cell receptor beta chain was documented in a study of blood T cell repertoires in COVID-19. About the research overall: Spain, Italy and the United States supplied samples that represented acute and convalescent COVID-19. PBMCs, B-cell-depleted T cells, or T cells were the source of the cDNA or gDNA that made up the material.

Original analysis: Amplification from reference gene primers served as the basis for estimated nucleated cell counts. Sequenced by immunoSEQ multiplex PCR; TCRdb stores in-frame clones only, minus some. The DNA gave D and trimming, while V, J and clone size come from that table. The sample has about 44,000 clones; about 80% are singletons. The CDR3 consists of 14 residues. V lost 3 bases to trimming and J lost 10 bases, with 13 bases between them. Germline V gene lookup returns CDR1 MNHNS and CDR2 SASEGT. The rearrangement links TRBV6-1 to TRBJ1-6, with a weak D call TRBD1 (5 bases). This TCR was recovered from a human donor in a cohort sampled during active COVID-19. Material for sequencing was peripheral blood. The CDR3 is CASSEQGTASPLHF. CDR3 DNA sequence: TGTGCCAGCAGTGAGCAGGGAACTGCATCACCCCTCCACTTT.